Sequencing of this T cell receptor beta chain was carried out in a study of cytomegalovirus exposure and HLA in healthy donors. Findings and caveats of the study: Most likely, a cluster of highly shared sequence variants arose as a sequencing artifact. The study flagged around 150 TCR beta chains as cytomegalovirus-associated. Earlier analysis found most TCR beta V segments productive about 90% or about 30% of the time.

V lost 4 bases and J lost 2, with 9 bases in between. The CDR3 covers 13 residues. Per germline, CDR1 LNHDA and CDR2 SQIVND (reference sequence). Details on this clone: What it binds is unknown.

Primers for the PCR totalled 60 Vbeta and 13 Jbeta. The repertoire was sequenced with immunoSEQ multiplex PCR; TCRdb's copy has only in-frame clones and lacks some. The sample lists roughly 120,000 clones, around 60% occurring once. The receptor comes from a man aged 35-49 years in good health and CMV-seropositive. The chain uses TRBV19 and TRBJ2-7; tentatively, D is TRBD1 (5 bases). The sample consisted of PBMCs. CDR3 DNA sequence: TGTGCCAGTAGTACCACAGGAACCTACGAGCAGTACTTC. Protein sequence: CASSTTGTYEQYF.